The present T cell receptor (gamma chain) was sequenced within a study of γδ T cells in repeated Plasmodium falciparum infection. Study context: Donors were malaria-exposed Malian children or age- and gender-matched Australian children.

Both TRG and TRD chains were sequenced from each sorted sample. TCRdb made new clone calls on the multiplex PCR reads using CATT. The table has approximately 28,000 gamma-chain clones, around 2.9% seen once. This clone was found many times. Antigen unknown. Compared with germline, one end of the junction differs, possibly owing to a read error. Different DNA sequences within this sample yield the same CDR3. Study-level findings and limits: Vgamma9/Vdelta2+ T cells showed a stable polyclonal repertoire with shared TCRgamma sequences. The Malian cohort came from a small rural village of predominantly one ethnic group.

This CDR3 contains 16 residues. Per the germline V gene, CDR1 is EGSNGY and CDR2 is YDSYNSKV. Flow sorting of PBMC yielded separate Vgamma9/Vdelta2+ and Vdelta2-negative gammadelta T cell populations for bulk repertoire analysis. The origin of this receptor is a pool of human donors (malaria-infected and uninfected, not separated). The genes are TRGV2 and TRGJP. The J gene, absent from TCRdb, was called here by matching the DNA to germline. Sequenced sample: gamma-delta T cells from blood. The CDR3 coding sequence is TGTGCCACCTGGGACGGGCGAGAGTTGGGCAAAAAAATCAAGGTATTT. Translation: CATWDGRELGKKIKVF.